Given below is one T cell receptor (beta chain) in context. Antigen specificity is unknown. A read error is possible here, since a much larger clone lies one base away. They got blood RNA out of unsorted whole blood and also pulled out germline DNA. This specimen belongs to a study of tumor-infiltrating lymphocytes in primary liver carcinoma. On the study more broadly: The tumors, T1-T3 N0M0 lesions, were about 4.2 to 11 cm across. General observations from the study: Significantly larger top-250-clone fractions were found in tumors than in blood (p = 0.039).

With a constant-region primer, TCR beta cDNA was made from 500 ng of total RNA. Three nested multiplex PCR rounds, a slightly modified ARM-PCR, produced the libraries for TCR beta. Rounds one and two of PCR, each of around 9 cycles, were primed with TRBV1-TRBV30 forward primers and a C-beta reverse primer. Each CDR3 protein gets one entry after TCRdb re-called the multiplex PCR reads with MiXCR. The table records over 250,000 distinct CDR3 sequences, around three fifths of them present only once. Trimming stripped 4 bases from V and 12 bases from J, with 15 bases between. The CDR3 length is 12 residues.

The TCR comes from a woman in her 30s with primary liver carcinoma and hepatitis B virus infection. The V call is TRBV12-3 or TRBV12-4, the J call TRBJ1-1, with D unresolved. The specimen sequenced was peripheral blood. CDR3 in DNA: TGTGCCAGCAGTTCCCCGCCGACCCGTACTTTCTTT. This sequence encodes CASSSPPTRTFF.